These T cell receptor beta chains were read from a single sample in a study of blood T cell repertoires in COVID-19. TCRdb's table, derived via immunoSEQ multiplex PCR, lists solely in-frame clones and lacks some. Altogether fewer than 150,000 clones are present, roughly 85% being singletons, with the ten largest covering less than 15%. The sequenced sample was peripheral blood. These receptors originate from a human donor in a cohort sampled during active COVID-19. CDR3s include the opening cysteine and the closing phenylalanine or tryptophan. The order of the fields is clone size, J gene, V gene, D gene, CDR3 DNA, CDR3 protein. D genes are given only for firm matches. Clone size is shown for a subset of rows, as once, few, many or a class of expanded clone.

abundance: .; j_gene: TRBJ2-7; v_gene: TRBV2; d_gene: TRBD1; CDR3nt: TGTGCCAGCAGTGGACAGGGGAAAGGATACGAGCAGTACTTC; CDR3aa: CASSGQGKGYEQYF
abundance: .; j_gene: TRBJ1-3; v_gene: TRBV6-5; d_gene: TRBD1; CDR3nt: TGTGCCAGCAGTTACCGGACAGGCACTGGAAACACCATATATTTT; CDR3aa: CASSYRTGTGNTIYF
abundance: .; j_gene: TRBJ2-7; v_gene: TRBV24-1; d_gene: .; CDR3nt: TGTGCCACCAGTGAGCGGACACGGCTGTACTTC; CDR3aa: CATSERTRLYF
abundance: .; j_gene: TRBJ2-1; v_gene: TRBV6-2/TRBV6-3; d_gene: .; CDR3nt: TGTGCCAGCAGTTACTCGAATACAGCCTACAATGAGCAGTTCTTC; CDR3aa: CASSYSNTAYNEQFF
abundance: .; j_gene: TRBJ1-2; v_gene: TRBV19; d_gene: .; CDR3nt: TGTGCCAGCGAAAGGGGCCCAGACGGGACAAGATATGGCTACACCTTC; CDR3aa: CASERGPDGTRYGYTF
abundance: .; j_gene: TRBJ2-2; v_gene: TRBV27; d_gene: .; CDR3nt: TGTGCCAGCAGTTTGGGGACAACCTCGAACACCGGGGAGCTGTTTTTT; CDR3aa: CASSLGTTSNTGELFF
abundance: .; j_gene: TRBJ2-1; v_gene: TRBV18; d_gene: .; CDR3nt: TGTGCCAGCTCACCGGGTGACAGCGAGCAGTTCTTC; CDR3aa: CASSPGDSEQFF
abundance: .; j_gene: TRBJ1-4; v_gene: TRBV7-9; d_gene: .; CDR3nt: TGTGCCAGCAGCCGGAGGGCGGACGTTGAAAAACTGTTTTTT; CDR3aa: CASSRRADVEKLFF
abundance: .; j_gene: TRBJ1-5; v_gene: TRBV4-1; d_gene: TRBD1; CDR3nt: TGCGCCAGCAGCCAGTGGGCTACAGGGGAGCCCCAGCATTTT; CDR3aa: CASSQWATGEPQHF
abundance: .; j_gene: TRBJ1-5; v_gene: TRBV19; d_gene: .; CDR3nt: TGTGCCAGTAGTATAAACGGTAATCAGCCCCAGCATTTT; CDR3aa: CASSINGNQPQHF
abundance: .; j_gene: TRBJ2-3; v_gene: TRBV18; d_gene: .; CDR3nt: TGTGCCAGCTCACTATCGACTGGAGTCTCCGATACGCAGTATTTT; CDR3aa: CASSLSTGVSDTQYF
abundance: .; j_gene: TRBJ2-2; v_gene: TRBV14; d_gene: .; CDR3nt: TGTGCCAGCAGCCAACTTCTTTCAGGGAACACCGGGGAGCTGTTTTTT; CDR3aa: CASSQLLSGNTGELFF
abundance: .; j_gene: TRBJ2-7; v_gene: TRBV7-2; d_gene: TRBD2; CDR3nt: TGTGCCAGCGTAAAAGCGGGGGGCTCCTACGAGCAGTACTTC; CDR3aa: CASVKAGGSYEQYF
abundance: .; j_gene: TRBJ1-5; v_gene: TRBV6-2/TRBV6-3; d_gene: .; CDR3nt: TGTGCCAGCAGTTACTCGAACCCACAGGGCAATCAGCCCCAGCATTTT; CDR3aa: CASSYSNPQGNQPQHF
abundance: .; j_gene: TRBJ1-1; v_gene: TRBV6-2/TRBV6-3; d_gene: .; CDR3nt: TGTGCCAGCAGTTACTGGGGGGATGAAGCTTTCTTT; CDR3aa: CASSYWGDEAFF
abundance: .; j_gene: TRBJ1-5; v_gene: TRBV6-2/TRBV6-3; d_gene: TRBD1; CDR3nt: TGTGCCAGCAGCCGACAGGGGGCGGATCAGCCCCAGCATTTT; CDR3aa: CASSRQGADQPQHF
abundance: .; j_gene: TRBJ2-7; v_gene: TRBV18; d_gene: TRBD1; CDR3nt: TGTGCCAGCTCACCCGGACAGGGTGTCTACGAGCAGTACTTC; CDR3aa: CASSPGQGVYEQYF
abundance: once; j_gene: TRBJ2-1; v_gene: TRBV5-1; d_gene: TRBD2; CDR3nt: TGCGCCAGCAGCCCCAGCGGGGGACCTTCCTACAATGAGCAGTTCTTC; CDR3aa: CASSPSGGPSYNEQFF
abundance: .; j_gene: TRBJ1-1; v_gene: TRBV4-1; d_gene: .; CDR3nt: TGCGCCAGCAGCCGACAGATGGTGAACACTGAAGCTTTCTTT; CDR3aa: CASSRQMVNTEAFF
abundance: .; j_gene: TRBJ2-3; v_gene: TRBV6-5; d_gene: .; CDR3nt: TGTGCCAGCAGTAAACTCGTCGCGTCTGATACGCAGTATTTT; CDR3aa: CASSKLVASDTQYF
abundance: .; j_gene: TRBJ2-7; v_gene: TRBV14; d_gene: .; CDR3nt: TGTGCCAGCAGCCAACCTGGGGCGACCTACGAGCAGTACTTC; CDR3aa: CASSQPGATYEQYF
abundance: .; j_gene: TRBJ2-3; v_gene: TRBV5-5; d_gene: TRBD2; CDR3nt: TGTGCCAGCAGCTTGTCAACTAGCGGGGGGCTGGGAGATACGCAGTATTTT; CDR3aa: CASSLSTSGGLGDTQYF
abundance: few; j_gene: TRBJ1-2; v_gene: TRBV7-2; d_gene: .; CDR3nt: TGTGCCAGCAGCTGGGCAGGTGATTATGGCTACACCTTC; CDR3aa: CASSWAGDYGYTF
abundance: .; j_gene: TRBJ1-3; v_gene: TRBV28; d_gene: .; CDR3nt: TGTGCCAGCATGAGGGAAACTGGAAACACCATATATTTT; CDR3aa: CASMRETGNTIYF
abundance: .; j_gene: TRBJ2-2; v_gene: TRBV27; d_gene: .; CDR3nt: TGTGCCAGCAGTCCGGACAGAATGAACACCGGAGAGCTGTTTTTT; CDR3aa: CASSPDRMNTGELFF
abundance: .; j_gene: TRBJ1-1; v_gene: TRBV18; d_gene: TRBD1; CDR3nt: TGTGCCAGCTCACCACCCACAGGGGCGAACACTGAAGCTTTCTTT; CDR3aa: CASSPPTGANTEAFF
abundance: .; j_gene: TRBJ1-6; v_gene: TRBV6-2/TRBV6-3; d_gene: .; CDR3nt: TGTGCCAGCAGTTACTCGAGGCGGTCAGATAATTCACCCCTCCACTTT; CDR3aa: CASSYSRRSDNSPLHF
abundance: .; j_gene: TRBJ2-2; v_gene: TRBV21-1; d_gene: .; CDR3nt: TGTGCCAGCAGTTCCGGAGTCTCGAACACCGGGGAGCTGTTTTTT; CDR3aa: CASSSGVSNTGELFF
abundance: .; j_gene: TRBJ1-6; v_gene: TRBV6-6; d_gene: TRBD1; CDR3nt: TGTGCCAGCAGTCTTCGGACAGGGATGAATTCGAATTCACCCCTCCACTTT; CDR3aa: CASSLRTGMNSNSPLHF
abundance: .; j_gene: TRBJ1-2; v_gene: TRBV10-3; d_gene: .; CDR3nt: TGTGCCATCAGTGAGTCCGAGGGCCCTCACTATGGCTACACCTTC; CDR3aa: CAISESEGPHYGYTF
abundance: .; j_gene: TRBJ1-2; v_gene: TRBV10-2; d_gene: .; CDR3nt: TGCGCCAGCAGTGTAGGGGGGAGGGACTATGGCTACACCTTC; CDR3aa: CASSVGGRDYGYTF
abundance: .; j_gene: TRBJ1-1; v_gene: TRBV7-8; d_gene: TRBD1; CDR3nt: TGTGCCAGCAGCCGAGACAGGGTGATGGGCGCTGAAGCTTTCTTT; CDR3aa: CASSRDRVMGAEAFF
abundance: .; j_gene: TRBJ1-4; v_gene: TRBV9; d_gene: .; CDR3nt: TGTGCCAGCAGCGTCGACTGGATCTCTGAAAAACTGTTTTTT; CDR3aa: CASSVDWISEKLFF
abundance: .; j_gene: TRBJ2-7; v_gene: TRBV27; d_gene: .; CDR3nt: TGTGCCAGCAGTCCCAATTCCGGCTACGAGCAGTACTTC; CDR3aa: CASSPNSGYEQYF
abundance: once; j_gene: TRBJ2-3; v_gene: TRBV19; d_gene: TRBD2; CDR3nt: TGTGCCAGTAGTTCCGGACTAGCGGGGGGACCGCTTCGGTATTTT; CDR3aa: CASSSGLAGGPLRYF
abundance: .; j_gene: TRBJ1-2; v_gene: TRBV6-1; d_gene: TRBD1; CDR3nt: TGTGCCAGCAGTGAAAGACAGGGGCCCTATGGCTACACCTTC; CDR3aa: CASSERQGPYGYTF
abundance: .; j_gene: TRBJ2-7; v_gene: TRBV28; d_gene: TRBD2; CDR3nt: TGTGCCACAGCACTAGCGGGGGGCCCTGAGGAGCAGTACTTC; CDR3aa: CATALAGGPEEQYF